This record concerns one T cell receptor (beta chain) sequence. There are 14 residues in the CDR3. Germline values: CDR1 LGHDT, CDR2 YNNKEL (reference sequence). After removal of 2 bases from V and 5 bases from J, the junction contained 5 bases not matched to a gene. Authors' data handling: Reference gene primer amplification in the assay estimated nucleated cell counts. Only in-frame clones appear in the TCRdb table, and some are missing; sequencing was by immunoSEQ multiplex PCR. V and J calls plus clone size are reproduced from that table; the DNA served to infer D and trimming. The sample gives over 150,000 clones, over 90% of which show up once; approximately 0.48% is in the top ten. The source of the sample is a study of blood T cell repertoires in COVID-19. Study-level background: There were acute and convalescent COVID-19 samples, and they came from the United States, Italy and Spain. In each case, the material was cDNA or gDNA derived from T cells, B-cell-depleted T cells, or PBMCs.

The receptor's source is a man between 50 and 59 years old with acute or convalescent COVID-19. Sequences were obtained from peripheral blood. This rearrangement joins TRBV3-1 (or the pseudogene TRBV3-2) to TRBJ1-2; 7 positions agree with TRBD1. CDR3 amino acids: CASSQYRGRYGYTF. CDR3 bases: TGTGCCAGCAGCCAATACAGGGGAAGGTATGGCTACACCTTC.